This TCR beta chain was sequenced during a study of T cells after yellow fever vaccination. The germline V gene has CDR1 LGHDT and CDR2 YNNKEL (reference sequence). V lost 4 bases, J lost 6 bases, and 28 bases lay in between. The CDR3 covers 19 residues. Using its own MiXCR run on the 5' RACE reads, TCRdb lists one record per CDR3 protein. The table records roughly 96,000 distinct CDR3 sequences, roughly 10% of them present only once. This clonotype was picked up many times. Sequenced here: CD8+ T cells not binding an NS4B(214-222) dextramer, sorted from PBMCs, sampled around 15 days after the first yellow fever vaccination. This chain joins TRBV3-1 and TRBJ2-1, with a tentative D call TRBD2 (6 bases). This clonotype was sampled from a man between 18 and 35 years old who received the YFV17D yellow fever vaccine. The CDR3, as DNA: TGTGCCAGCAGCCCGGATCGCCTGGCGGGGAGAAGAGCGGGCAATGAGCAGTTCTTC. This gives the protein CASSPDRLAGRRAGNEQFF.